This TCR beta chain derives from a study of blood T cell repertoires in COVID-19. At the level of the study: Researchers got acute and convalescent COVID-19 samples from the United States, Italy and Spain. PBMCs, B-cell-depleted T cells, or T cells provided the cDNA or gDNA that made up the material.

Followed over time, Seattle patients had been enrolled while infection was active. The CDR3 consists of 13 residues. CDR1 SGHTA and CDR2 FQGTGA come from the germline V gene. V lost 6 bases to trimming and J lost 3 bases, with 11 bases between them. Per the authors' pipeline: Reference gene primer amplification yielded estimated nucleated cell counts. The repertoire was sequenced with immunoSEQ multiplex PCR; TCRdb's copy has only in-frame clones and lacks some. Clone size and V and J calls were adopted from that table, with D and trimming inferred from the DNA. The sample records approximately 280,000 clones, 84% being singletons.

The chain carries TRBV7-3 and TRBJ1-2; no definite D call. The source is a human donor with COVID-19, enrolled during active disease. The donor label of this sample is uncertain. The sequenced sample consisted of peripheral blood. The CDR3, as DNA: TGTGCCAGCAGTCCACAGCCTGACTATGGCTACACCTTC. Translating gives CASSPQPDYGYTF. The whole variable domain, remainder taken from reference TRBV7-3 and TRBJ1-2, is GAGVSQTPSNKVTEKGKYVELRCDPISGHTALYWYRQSLGQGPEFLIYFQGTGAADDSGLPNDRFFAVRPEGSVSTLKIQRTERGDSAVYLCASSPQPDYGYTFGSGTRLTVV.